Listed below are T cell receptor beta chains from one sample, sequenced in a study of blood T cell repertoires in COVID-19. Generated by immunoSEQ multiplex PCR, the TCRdb table keeps only in-frame clones and is missing some. The data hold fewer than 400,000 clones, with roughly nine tenths observed a single time. The sequencing sample was made of peripheral blood. These receptor sequences come from a woman in her twenties or thirties with COVID-19, enrolled during active disease. Both conserved end residues are part of each CDR3. A D gene is named only where the DNA matches it firmly. Expanded clones get a size class; other rows say once, few or many, or leave the size out.

clone_size j_call d_call cdr3_length v_call cdr3_aa cdr3_nt
NA TRBJ1-1 NA 12 TRBV6-1 CASSDYRTKAFF TGTGCCAGCAGTGATTATCGGACAAAAGCTTTCTTT
NA TRBJ2-4 TRBD1 12 TRBV11-2 CASGQGKNIQYF TGTGCCAGCGGACAGGGGAAAAACATTCAGTACTTC
NA TRBJ1-6 TRBD1 14 TRBV6-5 CATARTGEDSPLHF TGTGCCACCGCGAGAACAGGGGAAGATTCACCCCTCCACTTT
NA TRBJ1-6 NA 15 TRBV6-5 CASGGTEGRNSPLHF TGTGCCAGCGGGGGGACGGAGGGGCGGAATTCACCCCTCCACTTT
NA TRBJ2-1 NA 11 TRBV5-6 CASSPGNEQFF TGTGCCAGCAGCCCCGGCAATGAGCAGTTCTTC
NA TRBJ2-1 TRBD1 14 TRBV4-1 CASSLGQGGYEQFF TGCGCCAGCAGCTTAGGACAGGGTGGTTATGAGCAGTTCTTC
NA TRBJ1-1 NA 13 TRBV27 CASSLGRDTEAFF TGTGCCAGCAGTTTAGGCAGGGACACTGAAGCTTTCTTT
NA TRBJ1-2 NA 16 TRBV27 CASSLTPDTVNYGYTF TGTGCCAGCAGTTTAACCCCGGACACGGTTAACTATGGCTACACCTTC
NA TRBJ1-2 NA 15 TRBV6-1 CASSEHGRLLRGYTF TGTGCCAGCAGTGAACATGGCAGGCTGCTTAGGGGCTACACCTTC
NA TRBJ1-5 TRBD1 22 TRBV7-6 CASSRTSNKDRGGWFCNQPQHF TGTGCCAGCAGCCGGACCTCAAACAAAGACAGGGGTGGATGGTTTTGCAATCAGCCCCAGCATTTT
NA TRBJ1-2 TRBD1 14 TRBV6-1 CASSEGSRGKSYTF TGTGCCAGCAGTGAAGGTAGCAGGGGGAAGAGCTACACCTTC
NA TRBJ1-1 TRBD1 14 TRBV5-1 CASSVGTGDTEAFF TGCGCCAGCAGCGTAGGGACAGGGGATACTGAAGCTTTCTTT
NA TRBJ2-5 NA 14 TRBV29-1 CSSLRGLGGETQYF TGCAGCAGCTTAAGGGGCTTGGGTGGGGAGACCCAGTACTTC
once TRBJ1-1 TRBD1 12 TRBV30 CAWSGTGGHAFF TGTGCCTGGAGCGGGACAGGCGGGCACGCTTTCTTT
NA TRBJ1-6 TRBD1 14 TRBV28 CASSPPTGNSPLHF TGTGCCAGCAGTCCCCCGACAGGGAACTCACCCCTCCACTTT
NA TRBJ2-3 NA 11 TRBV5-1 CASRSTDTQYF TGCGCCAGCAGATCTACAGATACGCAGTATTTT
NA TRBJ1-3 NA 16 TRBV7-6 CASIDLEGQGGNTIYF TGTGCCAGCATTGATTTGGAAGGACAAGGGGGAAACACCATATATTTT
NA TRBJ1-4 NA 14 TRBV14 CASSLGIGGEKLFF TGTGCCAGCAGCCTCGGGATCGGGGGTGAAAAACTGTTTTTT
NA TRBJ1-2 TRBD1 15 TRBV6-1 CASSDPWDRGLGYTF TGTGCCAGCAGTGACCCATGGGACAGGGGTTTAGGCTACACCTTC
NA TRBJ1-2 NA 14 TRBV4-1 CASSQDQEFYGYTF TGCGCCAGCAGCCAAGATCAGGAATTCTATGGCTACACCTTC
once TRBJ2-2 TRBD2 19 TRBV12-5 CASRRPGLAGTSYTGELFF TGTGCTAGTCGTCGACCGGGACTAGCGGGGACCTCCTACACCGGGGAGCTGTTTTTT
NA TRBJ1-6 NA 15 TRBV5-1 CASSLDGREDSPLHF TGCGCCAGCAGCTTGGATGGCAGGGAGGATTCACCCCTCCACTTT
few TRBJ2-7 TRBD1 16 TRBV4-1 CASSQDQAGGHYEQYF TGCGCCAGCAGCCAAGATCAGGCAGGGGGACATTACGAGCAGTACTTC
few TRBJ2-1 TRBD2 15 TRBV7-7 CASSPSGSSYNEQFF TGTGCTAGCAGCCCTAGCGGGAGCTCCTACAATGAGCAGTTCTTC
NA TRBJ1-5 NA 16 TRBV11-2 CASSLGVRRGRQPQHF TGTGCCAGCAGCTTAGGGGTTAGGAGGGGTCGGCAGCCCCAGCATTTT
NA TRBJ1-5 NA 15 TRBV7-9 CASSLATGYNQPQHF TGTGCCAGCAGCTTAGCCACAGGCTACAATCAGCCCCAGCATTTT
NA TRBJ1-1 NA 14 TRBV7-9 CASSPWGGNTEAFF TGTGCCAGCAGCCCGTGGGGGGGAAACACTGAAGCTTTCTTT
NA TRBJ2-7 TRBD2 16 TRBV13 CASSPPSGTRSLEQYF TGTGCCAGCAGCCCACCTTCCGGGACTAGATCCCTCGAGCAGTACTTC
NA TRBJ2-6 TRBD2 19 TRBV9 CASSAPPGRGASGANVLTF TGTGCCAGCAGTGCTCCTCCGGGGCGGGGGGCATCTGGGGCCAACGTCCTGACTTTC
once TRBJ2-1 TRBD2 16 TRBV7-3 CASSLTLAGIINEQFF TGTGCCAGCAGCCTCACACTAGCGGGGATAATTAATGAGCAGTTCTTC
NA TRBJ2-1 NA 14 TRBV10-1 CASSEGGSLNEQFF TGCGCCAGCAGTGAGGGGGGCAGTTTAAATGAGCAGTTCTTC
NA TRBJ2-1 TRBD1 15 TRBV7-2 CASSSQTGPLAFRFF TGTGCCAGCAGCTCCCAGACAGGGCCCCTTGCCTTTAGGTTCTTC
NA TRBJ1-3 NA 15 TRBV2 CASSDEQTSGNTIYF TGTGCCAGCAGTGATGAACAGACCTCTGGAAACACCATATATTTT
NA TRBJ1-2 NA 15 TRBV7-9 CASSKWDTSNYGYTF TGTGCCAGCAGTAAATGGGACACCTCTAACTATGGCTACACCTTC
NA TRBJ2-5 NA 12 TRBV3-1/TRBV3-2 CASRGVQETQYF TGTGCCAGCCGCGGGGTCCAAGAGACCCAGTACTTC
NA TRBJ2-2 NA 14 TRBV7-2 CASSPYSELGELFF TGTGCCAGCAGCCCCTACAGTGAACTCGGGGAGCTGTTTTTT
NA TRBJ2-3 TRBD2 18 TRBV11-3 CASSRPLNSGGAKDTQYF TGTGCCAGCAGCCGACCACTGAATAGCGGGGGGGCAAAGGATACGCAGTATTTT
NA TRBJ2-3 TRBD1 15 TRBV24-1 CATSDPRQGTDTQYF TGTGCCACCAGTGACCCCAGACAGGGGACAGATACGCAGTATTTT
NA TRBJ2-1 NA 14 TRBV6-4 CASSRETSYNEQFF TGTGCCAGCAGTCGGGAGACCTCTTACAATGAGCAGTTCTTC
NA TRBJ1-4 NA 15 TRBV11-2 CASSSTDSSNEKLFF TGTGCCAGCAGCTCCACGGACAGCTCTAATGAAAAACTGTTTTTT
NA TRBJ1-2 NA 12 TRBV10-3 CAISTGLYGYTF TGTGCCATCAGTACAGGCCTCTATGGCTACACCTTC
few TRBJ2-1 TRBD2 12 TRBV5-1 CASSFGGGKRFF TGCGCCAGCAGCTTCGGGGGAGGGAAGCGGTTCTTC
NA TRBJ2-2 TRBD1 16 TRBV9 CASSAPDRGQGGELFF TGTGCCAGCAGCGCCCCGGACAGGGGGCAAGGGGGGGAGCTGTTTTTT
NA TRBJ2-7 TRBD2 15 TRBV5-6 CASSLGPSGGAGQYF TGTGCCAGCAGCTTGGGTCCTAGCGGGGGGGCCGGGCAGTACTTC
NA TRBJ1-2 NA 15 TRBV7-9 CASSLALSAGDGYTF TGTGCCAGCAGCTTAGCATTGTCGGCAGGGGATGGCTACACCTTC
NA TRBJ1-5 TRBD1 16 TRBV19 CASSKLGQGTDQPQHF TGTGCCAGTAGTAAATTGGGACAGGGCACAGATCAGCCCCAGCATTTT
NA TRBJ2-2 TRBD2 17 TRBV5-6 CASSPPMVTSVVEELFF TGTGCCAGCAGCCCGCCGATGGTTACTAGCGTGGTTGAGGAGCTGTTTTTT
NA TRBJ1-4 NA 16 TRBV4-1 CASSQVLGGRYEKLFF TGCGCCAGCAGCCAAGTCTTGGGGGGAAGGTATGAAAAACTGTTTTTT
NA TRBJ1-4 NA 14 TRBV15 CATSRSGNGEKLFF TGTGCCACCAGCAGGTCAGGGAACGGCGAAAAACTGTTTTTT
NA TRBJ2-1 TRBD2 15 TRBV6-2/TRBV6-3 CASSYPFSFSGRLLF TGTGCCAGCAGTTACCCCTTCTCCTTTAGCGGGCGGCTCCTCTTC